The 15 T cell receptor beta chains in this list originate from one sample, sequenced in a study of cytomegalovirus exposure and HLA in healthy donors. It was with 60 Vbeta and 13 Jbeta primers that the PCR ran. Produced via immunoSEQ multiplex PCR; TCRdb's table is partial and in-frame only. The profile shows hundreds of thousands of clones, roughly 68% of them singletons. The sample consisted of PBMCs. The receptors were gathered from a man aged 35 to 55 in good health and CMV-seropositive.

As for this clone: An end of the junction does not agree with germline; a read error may underlie this. The chain is built from TRBV5-1 and TRBJ2-3; D gene ambiguous. The CDR3 is 15 amino acids. Germline loops: CDR1 SGHRS, CDR2 YFSETQ. The DNA for the CDR3 is TGCGCCAGCACCTTGGATAATCCCTTCACAGATACGCAGTATTTT. This encodes CASTLDNPFTDTQYF.

This sequence joins TRBV9 and TRBJ1-2; D may be TRBD1 (6 bases). The CDR3 covers 13 residues. V dropped 0 bases and J dropped 3 bases, with 6 bases sitting between them. The germline V gene has CDR1 SGDLS and CDR2 YYNGEE. CDR3 residues: CASSVDRDYGYTF. In nucleotides, the CDR3 is TGTGCCAGCAGCGTAGACAGGGACTATGGCTACACCTTC.

This sequence joins TRBV18 and TRBJ2-7; D might be TRBD2 (6 bases). The CDR3 is 14 amino acids. Between the trimmed V and J ends, which lost 2 bases and 4 bases, there was a span of 12 bases. Germline V gene lookup returns CDR1 KGHSH and CDR2 LQKENI. CDR3 residues: CASSPGTGEYEQYF. Written as DNA, the CDR3 is TGTGCCAGCTCACCAGGGACGGGGGAGTACGAGCAGTACTTC.

This chain uses TRBV11-2 with TRBJ2-7, with 12 bases that match TRBD2. V shed 5 bases, J shed 2 bases, and the junction held 7 bases outside the gene matches. This CDR3 has 16 residues. Germline loops: CDR1 SGHAT, CDR2 FQNNGV. The CDR3 DNA reads TGTGCCAGCAGCGCGAATCGACTAGCGGGGGCCTACGAGCAGTACTTC. This translates into CASSANRLAGAYEQYF.

This chain joins TRBV6-6 and TRBJ1-6; D perhaps matches TRBD1 (6 bases). CDR1 and CDR2 from the germline V gene are MNHNY and SVGAGI (reference sequence). This CDR3 region has 15 residues. Trimming stripped 2 bases from V and 7 bases from J, with 12 bases between. As DNA, the CDR3 is TGTGCCAGCAGTTACGCGGGGGCGGGAAATTCACCCCTCCACTTT. Protein sequence: CASSYAGAGNSPLHF.

The chain uses TRBV6-5 and TRBJ1-1; D is undetermined. Germline-derived CDR1 and CDR2 are MNHEY and SVGAGI. V was shortened by 0 bases and J by 1 base, with 9 bases between the two germline ends. The CDR3 has 15 amino acids. CDR3 region: CASSYSRTGNTEAFF. CDR3 DNA sequence: TGTGCCAGCAGTTACTCGCGGACTGGGAACACTGAAGCTTTCTTT.

DNA of the CDR3: TGTGCCAGCAGCGGCCTTGGGGGGTATAATTCACCCCTCCACTTT. Its protein product is CASSGLGGYNSPLHF. The rearrangement links TRBV9 to TRBJ1-6; weak D call: TRBD1 (5 bases). Germline loops: CDR1 SGDLS, CDR2 YYNGEE. The CDR3 totals 15 residues. The V gene lost 3 bases and the J gene lost 4 bases, with 11 bases spanning the gap. Full variable domain (remainder filled in from reference TRBV9 and TRBJ1-6): DSGVTQTPKHLITATGQRVTLRCSPRSGDLSVYWYQQSLDQGLQFLIQYYNGEERAKGNILERFSAQQFPDLHSELNLSSLELGDSALYFCASSGLGGYNSPLHFGNGTRLTVT.

V usage is TRBV4-2 and J usage is TRBJ2-7; TRBD1 agrees at 7 bases. The V segment lost 2 bases and the J segment 4 bases; nucleotides outside the gene matches: 8. This CDR3 is built from 15 residues. The germline gives CDR1 LGHNA, CDR2 YNFKEQ. The CDR3 here is CASSQTGVFGYEQYF. The CDR3 bases are TGTGCCAGCAGCCAAACAGGGGTTTTCGGGTACGAGCAGTACTTC.

The chain combines TRBV7-3 with TRBJ1-6; perhaps TRBD1 as D (5 bases). Germline CDR1 is SGHTA and CDR2 is FQGTGA. The CDR3 length is 14 residues. Trimming shortened V by 4 bases and J by 9 bases, and 13 bases separated the two germline ends. Written as DNA, the CDR3 is TGTGCCAGCAGCTGGGACCGCGGGACTTCACCCCTCCACTTT. It yields the protein CASSWDRGTSPLHF.

A few counts support this clone. This sequence joins TRBV5-5 and TRBJ1-1; D uncertain. CDR3 length: 14 amino acids. Germline V CDR1 and CDR2: SGHKS, YYEKEE (reference sequence). Trimming pared 5 bases from V and 1 base from J, leaving 12 bases between. CDR3 in amino acids: CASRVVVTNTEAFF. CDR3 bases: TGTGCCAGCAGAGTGGTAGTTACGAACACTGAAGCTTTCTTT.

As to this clone: The same CDR3 arises from other DNA sequences in this sample as well. V usage is TRBV7-3 and J usage is TRBJ2-2; the D gene is possibly TRBD2 (5 bases). The V end lost 4 bases, the J end lost 6 bases, and 6 bases lay between the germline ends. This CDR3 has 12 amino acids. Germline CDR1 SGHTA, CDR2 FQGTGA. DNA for the CDR3: TGTGCCAGCAGCTCGGGGTCCGGGGAGCTGTTTTTT. This gives the protein CASSSGSGELFF.

The chain has TRBV27 and TRBJ1-2; D not certain. V lost 1 base, J lost 2 bases, and 14 bases lay in between. Germline V gene lookup returns CDR1 MNHEY and CDR2 SMNVEV (reference sequence). The CDR3 runs 16 residues. The CDR3 spells CASSLYPLEANYGYTF. CDR3 DNA: TGTGCCAGCAGTTTATATCCCCTGGAGGCGAACTATGGCTACACCTTC.

The chain employs TRBV19 and TRBJ2-4; 9 bases agree with TRBD1. From germline, CDR1 is LNHDA and CDR2 SQIVND (reference sequence). Losses at the gene ends were 3 bases for V and 0 bases for J; bases not matched to a gene: 9. There are 18 residues in the CDR3. This CDR3 is CASSISRTGALAKNIQYF. CDR3 in DNA: TGTGCCAGTAGTATCAGTCGGACAGGGGCCTTAGCCAAAAACATTCAGTACTTC.

V usage is TRBV7-2 and J usage is TRBJ2-1, with 8 bases that match TRBD1. This CDR3 has 14 amino acids. From germline, CDR1 is SGHTA and CDR2 FQGNSA. The trim removed 5 bases at V and 6 bases at J, leaving 6 bases unmatched. In DNA, the CDR3 is TGTGCCAGCAGCAGCTCAACAGGGGGCAATGAGCAGTTCTTC. This gives the protein CASSSSTGGNEQFF.

The chain couples TRBV6-5 to TRBJ2-5; 7 bases align to TRBD1. The J call is uncertain, as TRBJ2-7 better fits the DNA end. Germline CDR1 is MNHEY and CDR2 is SVGAGI. The CDR3 is 12 amino acids. The CDR3 protein is CASRTGAYEQYF. CDR3 DNA: TGTGCCAGCAGAACAGGGGCCTACGAGCAGTACTTC.